Sequencing of this TCR beta chain was carried out in a study of graft-versus-host responses after intestinal transplantation. For the study at large: All of the recipients had induction that used anti-thymocyte globulin, then tacrolimus and steroids for two to four years. General observations from the study: Recipient marrow held GvH clones, some first seen in ileum or blood. Where graft-donor T cell macrochimerism was present, patients had high graft-versus-host to host-versus-graft clonal ratios in allografts. Peak circulating GvH clone levels were associated with early post-transplant HvG declines.

Some clones are missing from TCRdb's copy, which holds only in-frame ones; the method was immunoSEQ multiplex PCR. The table records under 150,000 clones, 90% of them present only once. Concerning this clone: No antigen is known for it.

The source was unstimulated CD4+ T cells sorted from spleen or lymph node cells, collected before intestinal transplant. The receptor was isolated from a human donor who received an intestinal transplant.

CDR3 in DNA: TGTGCCAGCAGCTCAGACAGACCGGCCTACGAGCAGTACTTC. Amino acids: CASSSDRPAYEQYF. The chain joins TRBV7-2 to TRBJ2-7, with a weak D call TRBD1 (5 bases). V lost 4 bases to trimming and J lost 2 bases, with 12 bases between them. In germline, CDR1 is SGHTA, CDR2 FQGNSA. The CDR3 runs 14 residues.